This record covers a single T cell receptor (beta chain). Under the authors' procedure: The assay estimated nucleated cells by amplifying reference gene primers. Profiled with immunoSEQ multiplex PCR; TCRdb holds only in-frame clones, not every one. V and J calls and clone size are those listed in that table; D and trimming were worked out from the DNA. The sample lists about 180,000 clones, 90% occurring once. Looked up from germline, CDR1 is SGHTA and CDR2 is FQGNSA. V trimming: 4 bases; J trimming: 10 bases; junction bases outside the gene matches: 11. The CDR3 consists of 15 residues. This specimen belongs to a study of blood T cell repertoires in COVID-19. Study-wide context: Sample material is recorded as cDNA or gDNA derived from T cells, B-cell-depleted T cells, or PBMCs.

Sequenced input: peripheral blood. This receptor was taken from a man in his fifties with acute or convalescent COVID-19. V and J are TRBV7-2 and TRBJ2-1; 9 bases fit TRBD2. This CDR3 is CASSSLAGAPAEQFF. The CDR3 nucleotides are TGTGCCAGCAGCTCCTTAGCGGGAGCTCCGGCGGAGCAGTTCTTC.